This T cell receptor (beta chain) was sequenced in a study of Tregs in tolerant kidney transplant recipients. Study outcomes and limitations: In tolerant patients, donor-specific Tregs outgrew total Tregs, suggesting antigen-driven expansion. Activated donor B cell expansion appeared to reveal the most relevant donor-specific TCRbeta repertoire. No direct test of biological reproducibility was done here.

TCRdb's copy holds only in-frame clones and misses some; the assay was immunoSEQ multiplex PCR. This table has tens of thousands of clones, over 75% appearing once. Details on this clone: The antigen remains undetermined.

The V and J ends lost 3 bases and 5 bases, in that order; junction bases with no gene match: 6. There are 14 residues in the CDR3. CDR1 and CDR2 from the germline V gene are SGHDT and YYEEEE. Recipients received nonmyeloablative bone marrow transplants from related graft donors, with transient mixed chimerism. The source of this sequence is a human patient who received a combined kidney and bone marrow transplant. Some T cells may be the graft donor's. This chain joins TRBV5-6 and TRBJ2-5; the match to TRBD1 covers 8 bases. The sample here was CD4+ T cells from blood (PBMCs), taken 24 months after the transplant. The CDR3 sequence is CASSWTGPLETQYF. CDR3 nucleotide sequence: TGTGCCAGCAGCTGGACAGGGCCCTTGGAGACCCAGTACTTC.